This T cell receptor beta chain comes out of a study of T cell changes during pregnancy in multiple sclerosis. The table came from immunoSEQ multiplex PCR; TCRdb's copy has only in-frame clones and leaves some out. In the table there are 75,000 to 100,000 clones, about 91% of which are singletons. With regard to this clone: At one end, the junction sequence differs from germline, possibly due to a read error.

The clonotype was recovered from a female donor in good health, enrolled as a control in a pregnancy study. The sequences come from peripheral blood, collected after pregnancy.

The CDR3 coding sequence is TGCAGCGTCGAAGGGACGCCCAGGGGTGGCTACACCTTC. This translates into CSVEGTPRGGYTF. V is TRBV29-1 and J is TRBJ1-2; the D gene is possibly TRBD1 (6 bases). CDR1 SQVTM and CDR2 ANQGSEA come from the germline V gene. The CDR3 contains 13 residues.